The rows below give T cell receptor beta chains drawn from one sample of a study of blood T cell repertoires in COVID-19. The table came from immunoSEQ multiplex PCR; TCRdb's copy has only in-frame clones and leaves some out. The sample gives tens of thousands of clones, roughly 87% of which show up once; 2.5% to 3.5% is in the top ten. The specimen was peripheral blood. Receptor source: a woman aged 50 to 65 with active or convalescent COVID-19. The CDR3 runs from the conserved cysteine through the conserved F or W. The D gene is left open where the match is weak. A row's size may be missing; if present it is once, few, many or a size class.

v_call	j_call	clone_size	d_call	cdr3_aa	cdr3_nt
TRBV7-2	TRBJ2-4	-	-	CASSPPRWGEKGAQYF	TGTGCCAGCAGCCCCCCCCGGTGGGGGGAAAAAGGGGCTCAGTACTTC
TRBV6-6	TRBJ2-7	-	-	CASSYKSYEQYF	TGTGCCAGCAGTTACAAGAGTTACGAGCAGTACTTC
TRBV9	TRBJ1-2	once	-	CASSVGGRALGGYTF	TGTGCCAGCAGCGTAGGGGGCAGGGCTCTCGGTGGCTACACCTTC
TRBV21-1	TRBJ1-2	-	-	CASSPTPLNGYTF	TGTGCCAGCAGCCCGACACCTCTTAATGGCTACACCTTC
TRBV19	TRBJ1-1	once	TRBD1	CASSLWTGGIVTEAFF	TGTGCCAGTAGTTTATGGACAGGGGGCATAGTGACTGAAGCTTTCTTT
TRBV18	TRBJ2-5	-	-	CASSPPAYRETQYF	TGTGCCAGCTCACCACCGGCTTATCGAGAGACCCAGTACTTC
TRBV7-2	TRBJ2-3	-	-	CASSYGQSLLTDTQYF	TGTGCCAGCAGCTACGGACAGAGTCTACTCACAGATACGCAGTATTTT
TRBV19	TRBJ2-5	-	-	CASRLGGGHQETQYF	TGTGCCAGTCGCTTGGGCGGGGGCCACCAAGAGACCCAGTACTTC
TRBV19	TRBJ1-5	-	TRBD1	CASSMDRGRRQPQHF	TGTGCCAGTAGTATGGACAGGGGGCGCAGGCAGCCCCAGCATTTT
TRBV19	TRBJ2-1	-	-	CASSMSEDEQFF	TGTGCCAGTAGTATGTCGGAGGATGAGCAGTTCTTC
TRBV19	TRBJ2-7	-	TRBD1	CASSHRDRGLGEQYF	TGTGCCAGTAGTCACCGCGACAGGGGGCTTGGCGAGCAGTACTTC
TRBV28	TRBJ2-5	-	-	CASSPLNLEETQYF	TGTGCCAGCAGTCCACTCAACCTGGAGGAGACCCAGTACTTC
TRBV4-3	TRBJ1-1	-	-	CASSQDMWTFEAFF	TGCGCCAGCAGCCAAGATATGTGGACATTTGAAGCTTTCTTT
TRBV7-9	TRBJ1-4	-	-	CASSLDMTDWDEKLFF	TGTGCCAGCAGCTTAGATATGACGGACTGGGATGAAAAACTGTTTTTT
TRBV4-1	TRBJ1-2	-	-	CASSQDLGLDYGYTF	TGCGCCAGCAGCCAAGATCTAGGCTTGGACTATGGCTACACCTTC
TRBV18	TRBJ1-2	-	-	CASSPPLGGYGYTF	TGTGCCAGCTCACCACCGCTCGGGGGGTATGGCTACACCTTC
TRBV15	TRBJ2-7	-	-	CATSRDREKAYEQYF	TGTGCCACCAGCAGAGACCGGGAAAAGGCCTACGAGCAGTACTTC
TRBV6-2/TRBV6-3	TRBJ1-5	-	TRBD1	CASSSPGQGNQPQHF	TGTGCCAGCAGTTCTCCGGGACAGGGCAATCAGCCCCAGCATTTT
TRBV30	TRBJ1-1	once	TRBD1	CAWNRGSNTEAFF	TGTGCCTGGAACAGGGGGTCTAACACTGAAGCTTTCTTT
TRBV5-1	TRBJ1-1	-	-	CASSTGLSTEAFF	TGCGCCAGCAGCACGGGACTGAGCACTGAAGCTTTCTTT
TRBV6-5	TRBJ2-4	-	-	CASSQDREGNIQYF	TGTGCCAGCAGTCAGGACAGGGAGGGAAACATTCAGTACTTC
TRBV6-2/TRBV6-3	TRBJ1-5	few	-	CASSYAGYQPQHF	TGTGCCAGCAGTTACGCAGGGTATCAGCCCCAGCATTTT
TRBV7-9	TRBJ1-6	few	TRBD1	CASSFRQGSYNSPLHF	TGTGCCAGCAGCTTCCGACAGGGATCCTATAATTCACCCCTCCACTTT
TRBV27	TRBJ1-2	-	-	CASSFGPQSAGAGYTF	TGTGCCAGCAGTTTTGGTCCCCAATCGGCAGGGGCGGGCTACACCTTC
TRBV7-9	TRBJ1-5	-	-	CASSLGGQPQHF	TGTGCCAGCAGCTTAGGAGGGCAGCCCCAGCATTTT
TRBV29-1	TRBJ1-2	-	-	CSVDDRIYGYTF	TGCAGCGTGGATGACAGGATCTATGGCTACACCTTC
TRBV18	TRBJ1-6	-	TRBD1	CASSLSGTGVLNSPLHF	TGTGCCAGCTCCCTTTCCGGGACAGGGGTTTTGAATTCACCCCTCCACTTT
TRBV6-5	TRBJ1-2	-	-	CASSYQRLDYTF	TGTGCCAGCAGTTACCAGAGACTGGACTACACCTTC
TRBV7-9	TRBJ1-1	few	TRBD1	CASGTRGRVMNTEAFF	TGTGCCAGCGGCACCAGGGGGCGAGTAATGAACACTGAAGCTTTCTTT
TRBV28	TRBJ1-1	-	-	CASRLGRYTEAFF	TGTGCCAGCAGGTTAGGCAGATACACTGAAGCTTTCTTT
TRBV20-1	TRBJ2-1	-	-	CSAKRNEQFF	TGCAGTGCTAAGAGGAATGAGCAGTTCTTC
TRBV6-2/TRBV6-3	TRBJ2-7	-	TRBD1	CASSVQGELSYEQYF	TGTGCCAGCAGTGTACAGGGGGAATTATCCTACGAGCAGTACTTC
TRBV3-1/TRBV3-2	TRBJ1-1	-	TRBD1	CASSQTGSGTEAFF	TGTGCCAGCAGCCAGACAGGGTCGGGGACTGAAGCTTTCTTT
TRBV14	TRBJ2-5	-	TRBD2	CASSQVLAYQETQYF	TGTGCCAGCAGCCAAGTACTAGCGTACCAAGAGACCCAGTACTTC
TRBV6-5	TRBJ2-3	-	-	CASRGRRGHTDTQYF	TGTGCCAGCAGGGGGAGGCGGGGGCACACAGATACGCAGTATTTT
TRBV2	TRBJ1-1	-	-	CASSERGTEAFF	TGTGCCAGCAGTGAACGGGGCACTGAAGCTTTCTTT
TRBV6-5	TRBJ2-3	-	TRBD2	CASSRAGAGTDTQYF	TGTGCCAGCAGTAGAGCGGGGGCCGGCACAGATACGCAGTATTTT
TRBV3-1/TRBV3-2	TRBJ1-3	-	TRBD1	CASSHLGYRGILPFSGNTIYF	TGTGCCAGCAGCCATTTGGGTTACAGGGGCATTTTACCTTTCTCTGGAAACACCATATATTTT
TRBV5-8	TRBJ2-4	few	-	CASSLTGGAGIQYF	TGTGCCAGCAGCTTGACGGGGGGCGCCGGCATTCAGTACTTC
TRBV30	TRBJ1-1	-	-	CAWSFMGGSRNTEAFF	TGTGCCTGGAGCTTTATGGGGGGGAGCCGGAACACTGAAGCTTTCTTT